A single sample is the source of the 17 T cell receptor beta chains below, sequenced in a study of cytomegalovirus exposure and HLA in healthy donors. Primers for the PCR totalled 60 Vbeta and 13 Jbeta. This table comes from immunoSEQ multiplex PCR, and its TCRdb copy is limited to in-frame clones, with some not included. The repertoire has 70,000 or so clones, about 74% of them found once; the top ten carry more than 9.5%. Sequenced material: PBMCs. The receptors here all came from a woman in her sixties in good health and CMV-seropositive.

This chain joins TRBV5-1 and TRBJ1-3; D possibly corresponds to TRBD1 (5 bases). The V end was cut by 4 bases, the J end by 4 bases, with 18 bases between. The CDR3 runs to 16 residues. The germline CDR1 and CDR2 sequences are SGHRS and YFSETQ. In nucleotides, the CDR3 is TGCGCCAGCAGCCTTGGCCTTGGGGGGTTCGGAAACACCATATATTTT. It translates to CASSLGLGGFGNTIYF.

The chain combines TRBV30 with TRBJ2-3; 14 nucleotides line up with TRBD2. Per germline, CDR1 GTSNPN and CDR2 SVGIG (reference sequence). V lost 1 base, J lost 8 bases, and 8 bases stayed unmatched. The CDR3 runs 16 residues. The CDR3 region is CAWSERTSGGRGTQYF. The CDR3 DNA reads TGTGCCTGGAGTGAAAGGACTAGCGGGGGGAGGGGTACGCAGTATTTT.

The V call is TRBV5-1, the J call TRBJ2-2; TRBD2 might be the D (5 bases). This CDR3 is built from 15 residues. V was clipped by 0 bases and J by 0 bases, with 6 bases between them. Germline CDR1 is SGHRS and CDR2 is YFSETQ. The chain's CDR3 is CASSLALANTGELFF. The CDR3 region has the DNA TGCGCCAGCAGCTTGGCACTAGCGAACACCGGGGAGCTGTTTTTT.

The chain combines TRBV6-6 with TRBJ2-1; 13 nucleotides line up with TRBD2. The V gene end was trimmed by 5 bases and the J gene end by 6 bases; junction bases not matched to a gene: 7. This CDR3 region has 16 residues. Germline V gives CDR1 MNHNY, CDR2 SVGAGI (reference sequence). The CDR3, as DNA: TGTGCCAGCAGTAGTCGGACTAGCGGGGGTGGCAATGAGCAGTTCTTC. Translated, it gives CASSSRTSGGGNEQFF.

In this sample, this clone turned up a few times. The rearrangement uses TRBV4-1 and TRBJ1-1, with 7 bases that match TRBD1. The CDR3 totals 15 residues. V trimming: 6 bases; J trimming: 3 bases; junction bases outside the gene matches: 10. Germline assignment: CDR1 MGHRA and CDR2 YSYEKL. This CDR3 reads CASRTNDRVYTEAFF. The DNA of the CDR3 is TGCGCCAGCAGGACAAACGACAGGGTGTACACTGAAGCTTTCTTT.

This clone was counted once. The V call is TRBV21-1, the J call TRBJ2-7; TRBD2, as called in the table, went unchecked against the DNA. TRBV21-1 is listed as a pseudogene. The CDR3 spans 13 residues. DNA of the CDR3: TGTGCCACCTTACCCAGAGGAATCCACGAGCAGTACTTC. It specifies CATLPRGIHEQYF.

The chain couples TRBV6-5 to TRBJ1-2; D possibly corresponds to TRBD1 (6 bases). Germline loops: CDR1 MNHEY, CDR2 SVGAGI. V lost 0 bases and J lost 0, with 11 bases in between. There are 16 residues in the CDR3. CDR3 amino acids: CASSYSGRGPNYGYTF. The CDR3 coding sequence is TGTGCCAGCAGTTACTCGGGCAGGGGACCTAACTATGGCTACACCTTC.

This clone was observed once. This chain uses TRBV7-3 with TRBJ2-6; the match to TRBD1 covers 8 bases. J gave up 0 bases and V 3 bases, and 4 bases lay outside the gene matches. The CDR3 runs 17 residues. The V gene's germline CDR1 is SGHTA and CDR2 FQGTGA. The chain's CDR3 is CASSLTGASSGANVLTF. The CDR3, as DNA: TGTGCCAGCAGCTTGACAGGGGCCAGCTCTGGGGCCAACGTCCTGACTTTC.

The chain recombines TRBV15 with TRBJ1-1; 11 bases align to TRBD1. Germline CDR1 LNHNV, CDR2 YYDKDF (reference sequence). The CDR3 loop spans 15 amino acids. Unmatched junction bases numbered 4, after V lost 1 base and J lost 6 bases. DNA for the CDR3: TGTGCCACCAGCAGAGGTGGACAGGGGGCTTCTGAAGCTTTCTTT. Its translation: CATSRGGQGASEAFF.

This CDR3 is CASSESRANTGELFF. CDR3 in DNA: TGCGCCAGCAGTGAGTCGAGGGCGAACACCGGGGAGCTGTTTTTT. The rearrangement uses TRBV10-1 and TRBJ2-2; tentatively, D is TRBD2 (5 bases). Per the germline V gene, CDR1 is WNHNN and CDR2 is SYGVQD (reference sequence). The V and J ends lost 0 bases and 0 bases respectively, with 5 bases between them. The CDR3 length is 15 residues.

This chain connects TRBV6-5 to TRBJ1-1; weak D call: TRBD1 (6 bases). The ends were cut back, 6 bases at V and 4 bases at J, with 12 bases in the middle. The CDR3 has 13 amino acids. Germline CDR1 reads MNHEY; CDR2 reads SVGAGI. CDR3 protein: CASSYGQFTEAFF. For the CDR3, the DNA is TGTGCCAGCAGCTATGGACAGTTCACTGAAGCTTTCTTT.

V usage is TRBV6-6 and J usage is TRBJ2-5; tentatively, D is TRBD1 (5 bases). The CDR3 is made up of 16 amino acids. Trimming cost V 2 bases and J 2 bases, with 15 bases left between them. Germline values: CDR1 MNHNY, CDR2 SVGAGI (reference sequence). The CDR3 DNA follows: TGTGCCAGCAGTTACCCGGACACCACCTTACAAGAGACCCAGTACTTC. Its protein is CASSYPDTTLQETQYF.

This clone was seen a few times. J is TRBJ1-5 and V is TRBV2; D ambiguous. V lost 3 bases to trimming and J lost 2 bases, with 11 bases between them. The CDR3 runs 15 residues. Germline-derived CDR1 and CDR2 are SNHLY and FYNNEI. The CDR3 DNA is TGTGCCAGCAGTGAGTCGGGAATAGGCAATCAGCCCCAGCATTTT. Protein product: CASSESGIGNQPQHF.

This clone came up a few times. Written as DNA, the CDR3 is TGTGCCAGCAGCCGGGACTCGGGCGGGGGTCAGCCCCAGCATTTT. It encodes CASSRDSGGGQPQHF. The rearrangement joins TRBV5-6 to TRBJ1-5; perhaps TRBD1 as D (5 bases). Trimming cost V 4 bases and J 6 bases, with 17 bases left between them. This CDR3 has 15 residues. CDR1 SGHDT and CDR2 YYEEEE come from the germline V gene.

V is TRBV19 and J is TRBJ1-1, with D perhaps matching TRBD1 (5 bases). Per the germline V gene, CDR1 is LNHDA and CDR2 is SQIVND (reference sequence). The CDR3 extends over 12 amino acids. Trimming took off 9 bases at V and 7 bases at J, with 15 bases between the two ends. In DNA form, the CDR3 reads TGTGCCAGCCTAACCCCCGACAGTGAAGCTTTCTTT. Its protein product is CASLTPDSEAFF.

The gene calls are TRBV15 and TRBJ2-3; a possible D gene is TRBD2 (5 bases). CDR1 is LNHNV and CDR2 is YYDKDF in the germline V gene (reference sequence). The V end lost 0 bases, the J end lost 14 bases, and 15 bases lay between the germline ends. The CDR3 runs to 13 residues. For the CDR3, the DNA is TGTGCCACCAGCAGAGATTTGAGGGAGAATTGGTATTTT. Residues: CATSRDLRENWYF.

J is TRBJ1-2 and V is TRBV11-2; D perhaps matches TRBD1 (5 bases). The V gene lost 5 bases and the J gene lost 4 bases, with 23 bases spanning the gap. CDR1 and CDR2 (germline): SGHAT, FQNNGV. The CDR3 has 17 residues. The CDR3 DNA reads as TGTGCCAGCAGCGCCGGGGCCCGAACCCAGGGAGGCTATGGCTACACCTTC. Residues: CASSAGARTQGGYGYTF.